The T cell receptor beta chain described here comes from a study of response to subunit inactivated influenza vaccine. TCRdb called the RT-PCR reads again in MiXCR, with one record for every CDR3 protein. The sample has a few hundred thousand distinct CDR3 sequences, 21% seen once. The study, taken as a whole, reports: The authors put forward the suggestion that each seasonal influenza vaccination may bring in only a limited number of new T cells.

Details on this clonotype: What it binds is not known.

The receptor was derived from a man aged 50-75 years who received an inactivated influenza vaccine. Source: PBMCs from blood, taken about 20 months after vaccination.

The CDR3 loop reads CASSQLGNANQPQHF. The CDR3 coding sequence is TGCGCCAGCAGCCAATTGGGTAATGCCAATCAGCCCCAGCATTTT. This sequence joins TRBV4-1 and TRBJ1-5; D is unresolved. There are 15 residues in the CDR3. Trimming pared 2 bases from V and 3 bases from J, leaving 11 bases between. Germline V gene sequence: CDR1 MGHRA, CDR2 YSYEKL.